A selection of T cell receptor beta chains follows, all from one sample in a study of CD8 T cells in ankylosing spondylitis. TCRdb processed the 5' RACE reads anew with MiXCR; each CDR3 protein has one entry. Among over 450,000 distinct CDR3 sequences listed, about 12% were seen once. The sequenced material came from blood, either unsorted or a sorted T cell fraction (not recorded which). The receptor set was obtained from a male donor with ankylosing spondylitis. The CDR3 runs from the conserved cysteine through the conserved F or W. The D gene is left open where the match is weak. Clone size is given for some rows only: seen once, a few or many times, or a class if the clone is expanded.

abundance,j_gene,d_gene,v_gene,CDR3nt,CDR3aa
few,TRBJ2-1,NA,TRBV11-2,TGTGCCAGCAGCTTAGATCTAAACCCCCTAGCAAATGAGCAGTTCTTC,CASSLDLNPLANEQFF
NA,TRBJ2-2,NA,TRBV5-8,TGTGCCAGCAGCAGCGAGGGGGTGACCGGGGAGCTGTTTTTT,CASSSEGVTGELFF
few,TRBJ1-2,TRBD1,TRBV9,TGTGCCAGCAGCCCCCGGACAGGGATTATCTATGGCTACACCTTC,CASSPRTGIIYGYTF
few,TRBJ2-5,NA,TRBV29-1,TGCAGCGTTCGGCCCCAAGAGACCCAGTACTTC,CSVRPQETQYF
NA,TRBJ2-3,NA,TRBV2,TGTGCCAGCAGCCACCCTCAGAGGAAGGTCACAGATACGCAGTATTTT,CASSHPQRKVTDTQYF
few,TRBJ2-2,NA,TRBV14,TGTGCCAGCAGCCAAGTTGGGTTACCGGGCGGGGAGCTGTTTTTT,CASSQVGLPGGELFF
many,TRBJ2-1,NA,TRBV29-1,TGCAGCGTTGCCAACACTCTAACCTACAATGAGCAGTTCTTC,CSVANTLTYNEQFF
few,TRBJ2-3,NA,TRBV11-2,TGTGCCAGCAGCTTAGGGGTAGGCAGGGGCACAGATACGCAGTATTTT,CASSLGVGRGTDTQYF
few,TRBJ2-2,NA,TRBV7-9,TGTGCCCCCCGGCCCCAGGGGAACACCGGGGAGCTGTTTTTT,CAPRPQGNTGELFF
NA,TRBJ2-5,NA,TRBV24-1,TGTGCCACCAGTCCTGACAGAAGCATGAAAGAGACCCAGTACTTC,CATSPDRSMKETQYF
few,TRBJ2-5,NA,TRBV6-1,TGTGCCAGCAGTCTTAGACAGGCCTCGCGGGAGACCCAGTACTTC,CASSLRQASRETQYF
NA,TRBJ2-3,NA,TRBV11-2,TGTGCCAGCAGCTTAAACGCCGCGGCTATAACTAGCACAGATACGCAGTATTTT,CASSLNAAAITSTDTQYF
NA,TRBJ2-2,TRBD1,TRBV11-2,TGTGCCAGCAGCTCCCTCTTGGGACAGGGAGGTACCGGGGAGCTGTTTTTT,CASSSLLGQGGTGELFF
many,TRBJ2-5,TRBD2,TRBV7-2,TGTGCCAGCACCGGGACTAGCGGGACTCTCGGGGAGACCCAGTACTTC,CASTGTSGTLGETQYF
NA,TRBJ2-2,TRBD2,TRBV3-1,TGTGCCAGCAGCCGTATAGCGGGAGGGAACACCGGGGAGCTGTTTTTT,CASSRIAGGNTGELFF
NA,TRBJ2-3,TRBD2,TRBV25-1,TGTGCCAGCAGTGAATCCCAACTAGCGGGAGCGCAGTATTTT,CASSESQLAGAQYF
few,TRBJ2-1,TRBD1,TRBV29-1,TGCAGCGTTGAAGTGTTAGGACAGGGGGGTAATGAGCAGTTCTTC,CSVEVLGQGGNEQFF
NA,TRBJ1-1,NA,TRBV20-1,TGCAGTGCTATGCGGCAGGAAAGGAACACTGAAGCTTTCTTT,CSAMRQERNTEAFF
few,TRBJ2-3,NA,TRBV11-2,TGTGCCAGCAGCTTACAATCATTCGGAGGCGCCGTTAGCACAGATACGCAGTATTTT,CASSLQSFGGAVSTDTQYF
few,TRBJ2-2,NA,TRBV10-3,TGTGCCATCAGTGAGGGGACTCCGCCCGGGGAGCTGTTTTTT,CAISEGTPPGELFF
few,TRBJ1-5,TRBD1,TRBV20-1,TGCAGTGCCGAGCAGAGACAGGGGGATCAGCCCCAGCATTTT,CSAEQRQGDQPQHF
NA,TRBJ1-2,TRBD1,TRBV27,TGTGCCAGCAGTTTAGGGGACAGCAACTATGGCTACACCTTC,CASSLGDSNYGYTF
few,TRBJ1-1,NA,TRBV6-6,TGTGCCAGCAGAGAGGGGGGCGGGTCTGAAGCTTTCTTT,CASREGGGSEAFF